This passage covers 22 T cell receptor beta chains from one sample sequenced in a study of T cells after yellow fever vaccination. MiXCR was run by TCRdb on the 5' RACE reads, yielding one entry per CDR3 protein. The sample comprises approximately 110,000 distinct CDR3 sequences, under 9% of which are singletons, and over 25% rests with the top ten. The sample consisted of CD8+ T cells sorted from PBMCs, taken 45 days after the yellow fever booster vaccination. The receptors originated from a man in his thirties or forties who received the YFV17D yellow fever vaccine.

This clonotype was picked up many times. V and J are TRBV9 and TRBJ2-1; no definite D call. V dropped 8 bases and J dropped 6 bases, with 15 bases sitting between them. Germline V gives CDR1 SGDLS, CDR2 YYNGEE. The CDR3 runs 13 residues. CDR3 nucleotides: TGTGCCAGTACACCGGGCCAAGGCAATGAGCAGTTCTTC. Its translation is CASTPGQGNEQFF.

This chain links TRBV28 with TRBJ2-1, with 12 bases fitting TRBD2. Germline assignment: CDR1 MDHEN and CDR2 SYDVKM. The ends lost 8 bases at V and 7 bases at J; junction bases unmatched: 12. This CDR3 has 16 residues. The CDR3, as DNA: TGTGCCAGCTGTTCTAGCGGGAGGGCCGGAAGAAATGAGCAGTTCTTC. Its protein is CASCSSGRAGRNEQFF.

The chain carries TRBV6-5 and TRBJ2-1; 11 bases are a match to TRBD1. Germline V CDR1 and CDR2: MNHEY, SVGAGI. J lost 3 bases, V lost 4 bases, and 5 bases had no gene match. The CDR3 has 16 residues. CDR3 amino acids: CASSSFGTGGYNEQFF. The CDR3 bases are TGTGCCAGCAGTTCCTTCGGGACAGGGGGCTACAATGAGCAGTTCTTC.

This clonotype was counted only a few times. The V gene is TRBV5-4, the J gene TRBJ2-2, with a weak D call TRBD2 (6 bases). Germline loops: CDR1 SGHNT, CDR2 YYREEE (reference sequence). This CDR3 spans 15 amino acids. V was trimmed by 0 bases and J by 4 bases, leaving 10 bases between them. This CDR3 is CASSLGGTLTGELFF. CDR3 DNA sequence: TGTGCCAGCAGCTTGGGCGGGACGCTCACCGGGGAGCTGTTTTTT.

This clonotype was observed at least ten times. V usage is TRBV29-1 and J usage is TRBJ2-7; the D gene is possibly TRBD2 (5 bases). The V and J ends lost 5 bases and 2 bases respectively, with 13 bases between them. Germline assignment: CDR1 SQVTM and CDR2 ANQGSEA. The CDR3 sequence is 13 residues long. The CDR3 loop reads CSVLTGVAYEQYF. In DNA, the CDR3 is TGCAGCGTTTTAACCGGGGTCGCCTACGAGCAGTACTTC.

The V call is TRBV7-9, the J call TRBJ2-7; the D gene could be TRBD1 or TRBD2 (5 bases each). Germline V gene lookup returns CDR1 SEHNR and CDR2 FQNEAQ (reference sequence). V lost 4 bases and J 4 bases, leaving 14 bases between the germline ends. The CDR3 consists of 14 residues. The CDR3 nucleotides are TGTGCCAGCAGCTCCCCCGGGGACCCGTACGAGCAGTACTTC. Translation gives CASSSPGDPYEQYF.

The V and J genes are TRBV6-5 and TRBJ1-1; D gene unclear. The CDR3 loop spans 13 amino acids. Trimming took off 2 bases at V and 4 bases at J, with 8 bases between the two ends. In germline, CDR1 is MNHEY, CDR2 SVGAGI. CDR3 nucleotides: TGTGCCAGCAGTTACGGGGTTGGCACTGAAGCTTTCTTT. This codes for CASSYGVGTEAFF.

At least ten counts were recorded for this clonotype. This chain uses TRBV28 with TRBJ2-7, with TRBD1 matching over 12 bases. Per germline, CDR1 MDHEN and CDR2 SYDVKM. The CDR3 covers 16 residues. Unmatched junction bases numbered 10, after V lost 6 bases and J lost 4 bases. The CDR3 loop reads CASRSLGTGGLYEQYF. In DNA, the CDR3 is TGTGCCAGCAGGTCTTTAGGGACAGGGGGCCTATACGAGCAGTACTTC.

This clonotype has a count of ten or more. The V call is TRBV5-6, the J call TRBJ1-1, with D perhaps TRBD1 (5 bases). This CDR3 is built from 13 residues. Germline-derived CDR1 and CDR2 are SGHDT and YYEEEE. V was pared by 4 bases and J by 3 bases, with 10 bases between. CDR3 sequence reads: CASSLTGYTEAFF. Here the CDR3 DNA reads TGTGCCAGCAGCCTAACAGGTTACACTGAAGCTTTCTTT.

This clonotype came up many times. V gene TRBV5-1 combines with J gene TRBJ2-7; 8 bases agree with TRBD1. This CDR3 is built from 14 residues. Per the germline V gene, CDR1 is SGHRS and CDR2 is YFSETQ. The trim removed 3 bases at V and 1 base at J, leaving 3 bases unmatched. Here the CDR3 DNA reads TGCGCCAGCAGCTCTGGGACAGGATCCTACGAGCAGTACTTC. It yields the protein CASSSGTGSYEQYF.

As regards this clonotype: A much bigger clone sits one base away, suggesting this may be a read error. The chain joins TRBV7-9 to TRBJ2-2; unclear D gene. Germline assignment: CDR1 SEHNR and CDR2 FQNEAQ (reference sequence). The length of the CDR3 is 11 residues. Trimming took off 5 bases at V and 10 bases at J, with 8 bases between the two ends. The CDR3, as DNA: TGTGCCAGCAGCCCCGGCGTGGAGCTGTTTTTT. It yields the protein CASSPGVELFF.

In this sample, this clonotype turned up many times. This chain uses TRBV6-2 or TRBV6-3 with TRBJ1-1, with TRBD1 matching over 7 bases. Germline CDR1 MNHEY, CDR2 SVGEGT. V gave up 5 bases and J gave up 5 bases; unmatched junction bases: 14. The CDR3 contains 16 residues. CDR3: CASSDPRQGVGTEAFF. CDR3 coding DNA: TGTGCCAGCAGTGACCCTAGACAGGGCGTTGGGACTGAAGCTTTCTTT.

This clonotype has at least ten counts. V usage is TRBV7-9 and J usage is TRBJ1-1; 7 nucleotides match TRBD1. Germline V gives CDR1 SEHNR, CDR2 FQNEAQ (reference sequence). The V gene end was trimmed by 5 bases and the J gene end by 4 bases; junction bases not matched to a gene: 4. This CDR3 is 13 amino acids long. Here the CDR3 reads CASSTDRVTEAFF. The CDR3 nucleotides read TGTGCCAGCAGCACAGACAGGGTCACTGAAGCTTTCTTT.

Concerning this clonotype itself: This may arise from a read error, as a much more abundant clone is one base away. This chain connects TRBV30 to TRBJ1-1; D is uncertain. CDR1 and CDR2 (germline): GTSNPN, SVGIG (reference sequence). The CDR3 covers 13 residues. V was trimmed by 0 bases and J by 7 bases, leaving 12 bases between them. CDR3 region: CAWSVDRTDEAFF. Written as DNA, the CDR3 is TGTGCCTGGAGTGTGGATCGGACGGATGAAGCTTTCTTT.

In its sample, this clonotype was seen a few times. The J gene is TRBJ2-7, the V gene TRBV27, with 8 bases fitting TRBD1. The CDR3 length is 15 residues. Germline V gives CDR1 MNHEY, CDR2 SMNVEV (reference sequence). V was pared by 6 bases and J by 5 bases, with 12 bases of the junction left unmatched. CDR3 loop: CASRGIGTGLHEQYF. CDR3 nucleotide sequence: TGTGCCAGCAGGGGGATCGGGACAGGTCTCCACGAGCAGTACTTC.

The rearrangement joins TRBV6-2 or TRBV6-3 to TRBJ1-1, with unresolved D. Trimming cost V 5 bases and J 5 bases, with 12 bases left between them. CDR3 length: 13 amino acids. Germline lookup yields CDR1 MNHEY and CDR2 SVGEGT. The CDR3 loop is CASSPLGDTEAFF. CDR3 DNA: TGTGCCAGCAGTCCCCTGGGAGATACTGAAGCTTTCTTT.

The chain uses TRBV4-3 and TRBJ2-7; no firm D call. The CDR3 has 13 residues. CDR1 and CDR2 from the germline V gene are LGHNA and YSLEER. V was cut by 1 base and J by 3 bases, with 7 bases left in between. This CDR3 is CASSQASGYEQYF. The DNA for the CDR3 is TGCGCCAGCAGCCAAGCCAGTGGCTACGAGCAGTACTTC.

This clonotype has at least ten counts. CDR3 in DNA: TGTGCCAGTAATTTCCCGAGCTCCTACAATGAGCAGTTCTTC. This encodes CASNFPSSYNEQFF. The chain employs TRBV5-6 and TRBJ2-1; no clear D gene. From germline, CDR1 is SGHDT and CDR2 YYEEEE. Deletions cut 8 bases from V and 0 bases from J, with 12 bases between. The CDR3 has 14 residues.

V usage is TRBV4-1 and J usage is TRBJ1-2; 9 bases are a match to TRBD1. This CDR3 comprises 14 residues. The ends lost 4 bases at V and 5 bases at J; junction bases unmatched: 5. Germline V lookup: CDR1 MGHRA, CDR2 YSYEKL. The CDR3 nucleotides read TGCGCCAGCAGCCTTGGGACAGGGCGTTATGGCTACACCTTC. Amino acids: CASSLGTGRYGYTF.

This clonotype occurred a few times. The V call is TRBV4-2, the J call TRBJ2-3; 15 bases match TRBD2. Germline V gene data show CDR1 as LGHNA and CDR2 as YNFKEQ. V dropped 4 bases and J dropped 5; count of bases not matched to a gene: 7. The CDR3 length is 17 residues. The CDR3 DNA follows: TGTGCCAGCAGCCTTGAACCGGGACTAGCGGGAGGAGATACGCAGTATTTT. It codes for CASSLEPGLAGGDTQYF.

V is TRBV5-1 and J is TRBJ2-1, with D hard to call. Between the trimmed V and J ends, which lost 1 base and 5 bases, there was a span of 13 bases. The CDR3 length is 15 residues. Germline loops: CDR1 SGHRS, CDR2 YFSETQ. CDR3 in amino acids: CASSLFSSSHNEQFF. The CDR3 nucleotides are TGCGCCAGCAGCTTGTTCTCTTCTTCACACAATGAGCAGTTCTTC.

This clonotype was observed many times. The chain employs TRBV7-9 and TRBJ2-1, with D perhaps given as TRBD1 or TRBD2 (5 bases each). Germline V gives CDR1 SEHNR, CDR2 FQNEAQ (reference sequence). The ends were cut back, 11 bases at V and 8 bases at J, with 16 bases in the middle. This CDR3 has 12 residues. CDR3 DNA sequence: TGTGCCTCGCGCGGGCAGGGATATGAGCAGTTCTTC. Its protein is CASRGQGYEQFF.